These 20 T cell receptor beta chains originate from one sample sequenced in a study of T cell responses to AZD1222 COVID-19 vaccine. Assay: immunoSEQ multiplex PCR; the TCRdb copy retains only in-frame clones and omits some. The sample lists about 150,000 clones, 92% occurring once. The starting material was peripheral blood, obtained on day 0 of AZD1222 vaccination. Receptors were obtained from an adult in good health.

V gene TRBV9 combines with J gene TRBJ2-1, with D perhaps being TRBD1 or TRBD2 (6 bases each). From germline, CDR1 is SGDLS and CDR2 YYNGEE. The CDR3 is made up of 17 amino acids. V dropped 0 bases and J dropped 0 bases, with 13 bases sitting between them. DNA of the CDR3: TGTGCCAGCAGCGTAGATTGGGGGGCAAGCTCCTACAATGAGCAGTTCTTC. Protein sequence: CASSVDWGASSYNEQFF.

This clone has more than one count but fewer than ten. CDR3 residues: CASSGSGGRQETQYF. In nucleotides, the CDR3 is TGTGCCAGCAGTGGGAGCGGGGGGCGCCAAGAGACCCAGTACTTC. The chain joins TRBV2 to TRBJ2-5; 9 positions agree with TRBD2. This CDR3 contains 15 residues. The ends lost 4 bases at V and 1 base at J; junction bases unmatched: 4. CDR1 is SNHLY, CDR2 FYNNEI, per germline.

CDR3 DNA: TGCGCCAGCAGCTTTCCGGCAGGGCGGGAGACCCAGTACTTC. Amino acid sequence: CASSFPAGRETQYF. The rearrangement links TRBV5-1 to TRBJ2-5; D is perhaps TRBD1 (5 bases). CDR1 and CDR2 (germline): SGHRS, YFSETQ. Trimming removed 2 bases at V and 5 bases at J, with 13 bases between. The CDR3 has 14 amino acids. Supplemented by reference TRBV5-1 and TRBJ2-5, the full variable domain reads KAGVTQTPRYLIKTRGQQVTLSCSPISGHRSVSWYQQTPGQGLQFLFEYFSETQRNKGNFPGRFSGRQFSNSRSEMNVSTLELGDSALYLCASSFPAGRETQYFGPGTRLLVL.

This clone turned up a few times. The rearrangement joins TRBV7-2 to TRBJ2-7; no firm D call. The ends were cut back, 5 bases at V and 4 bases at J, with 15 bases in the middle. The CDR3 totals 14 residues. Germline loops: CDR1 SGHTA, CDR2 FQGNSA. The CDR3 here is CASSPDGVGYEQYF. DNA of the CDR3: TGTGCCAGCAGCCCCGACGGTGTAGGTTACGAGCAGTACTTC.

The chain links TRBV11-2 to TRBJ2-2; no firm D call. CDR1 SGHAT and CDR2 FQNNGV come from the germline V gene. CDR3 size: 15 residues. V was clipped by 5 bases and J by 9 bases, with 19 bases between them. Here the CDR3 reads CASSPPFIHERELFF. The CDR3 region has the DNA TGTGCCAGCAGCCCACCATTTATCCACGAGAGGGAGCTGTTTTTT. The entire variable domain, with the rest obtained from reference TRBV11-2 and TRBJ2-2, is as follows: EAGVAQSPRYKIIEKRQSVAFWCNPISGHATLYWYQQILGQGPKLLIQFQNNGVVDDSQLPKDRFSAERLKGVDSTLKIQPAKLEDSAVYLCASSPPFIHERELFFGEGSRLTVL.

CDR3 sequence reads: CASSLLGDRAVGPYGYTF. The CDR3 bases are TGTGCCAGCAGCTTGTTGGGGGACAGGGCAGTGGGGCCCTATGGCTACACCTTC. This chain links TRBV7-2 with TRBJ1-2, with 9 bases aligning to TRBD1. In germline, CDR1 is SGHTA, CDR2 FQGNSA. There are 18 residues in the CDR3. After removal of 3 bases from V and 4 bases from J, the junction contained 15 bases not matched to a gene.

In DNA, the CDR3 is TGTGCCAGCTCACCACGAGGCGAGCAGTACTTC. It is translated as CASSPRGEQYF. The V and J genes are TRBV18 and TRBJ2-7, with no clear D. There are 11 residues in the CDR3. V lost 1 base and J 6 bases, leaving 4 bases between the germline ends. The V gene's germline CDR1 is KGHSH and CDR2 LQKENI.

The J gene is TRBJ2-1, the V gene TRBV5-4; 9 bases map to TRBD1. With V trimmed by 1 base and J by 3 bases, 14 bases remained unmatched. The CDR3 is 19 amino acids. Germline CDR1 reads SGHNT; CDR2 reads YYREEE (reference sequence). CDR3 in amino acids: CASSLIRGFGTGYYNEQFF. The DNA of the CDR3 is TGTGCCAGCAGCTTGATACGTGGATTCGGGACAGGGTACTACAATGAGCAGTTCTTC.

The rearrangement uses TRBV7-9 and TRBJ2-7; 7 positions agree with TRBD1. V shed 3 bases, J shed 7 bases, and the junction held 6 bases outside the gene matches. The CDR3 sequence is 13 residues long. From germline, CDR1 is SEHNR and CDR2 FQNEAQ (reference sequence). CDR3 residues: CASSFGDRDEQYF. The CDR3, as DNA: TGTGCCAGCAGCTTTGGGGACAGAGATGAGCAGTACTTC.

This sequence joins TRBV5-4 and TRBJ1-2; D unclear. The germline V and J ends were trimmed by 0 bases and 8 bases, with 11 bases remaining between them. CDR3 length equals 13 residues. Germline CDR1 SGHNT, CDR2 YYREEE (reference sequence). CDR3 protein: CASSLDRSQGYTF. The CDR3 DNA reads TGTGCCAGCAGCTTGGACCGTTCTCAGGGCTACACCTTC.

The rearrangement joins TRBV4-3 to TRBJ1-5; D is possibly TRBD1 (5 bases). Germline CDR1 LGHNA, CDR2 YSLEER. The CDR3 runs 14 residues. Deletions cut 0 bases from V and 11 bases from J, with 14 bases between. Here the CDR3 DNA reads TGCGCCAGCAGCCAAGATGGGGGGAGGGACTCCCAGCATTTT. It is translated as CASSQDGGRDSQHF.

This chain connects TRBV5-8 to TRBJ2-7, with D unclear. The CDR3 is 10 amino acids. Trimming removed 2 bases from V and 9 bases from J, with 6 bases in between. Germline V CDR1 and CDR2: SGHTS, YDEGEE. CDR3 coding DNA: TGTGCCAGCAGCTTTGATCGGCAGTACTTC. Translation gives CASSFDRQYF. The full variable domain, in which reference TRBV5-8 and TRBJ2-7 provide the parts outside the CDR3, is EAGVTQSPTHLIKTRGQQATLRCSPISGHTSVYWYQQALGLGLQFLLWYDEGEERNRGNFPPRFSGRQFPNYSSELNVNALELEDSALYLCASSFDRQYFGPGTRLTVT.

V usage is TRBV5-1 and J usage is TRBJ1-6; a weak D match, TRBD1 (6 bases). Germline V gene sequence: CDR1 SGHRS, CDR2 YFSETQ. CDR3 length: 19 amino acids. The ends were cut back, 2 bases at V and 3 bases at J, with 21 bases in the middle. The CDR3 region has the DNA TGCGCCAGCAGCTTAGAGATGGGACACACCAACAACTATAATTCACCCCTCCACTTT. Translation: CASSLEMGHTNNYNSPLHF.

In its sample, this clone was seen once. The chain is built from TRBV9 and TRBJ1-2; tentatively, D is TRBD1 (5 bases). The germline V gene encodes CDR1 SGDLS and CDR2 YYNGEE. With 2 bases removed from V and 4 bases from J, the gap between germline ends came to 9 bases. The CDR3 has 13 amino acids. In nucleotides, the CDR3 is TGTGCCAGCAGCGTCGGCAGGGCCTATGGCTACACCTTC. Protein product: CASSVGRAYGYTF. Complete variable domain (other parts from reference TRBV9 and TRBJ1-2): DSGVTQTPKHLITATGQRVTLRCSPRSGDLSVYWYQQSLDQGLQFLIQYYNGEERAKGNILERFSAQQFPDLHSELNLSSLELGDSALYFCASSVGRAYGYTFGSGTRLTVV.

This clone has a single count. This chain links TRBV10-3 with TRBJ2-1; 10 bases line up with TRBD2. The germline gives CDR1 ENHRY, CDR2 SYGVKD. CDR3 length equals 17 residues. V shed 4 bases and J 1 base; nucleotides not matched to a gene: 7. The CDR3 here is CAISGVSGGESYNEQFF. CDR3 DNA sequence: TGTGCCATCAGTGGGGTGAGCGGGGGGGAATCCTACAATGAGCAGTTCTTC.

V gene TRBV2 combines with J gene TRBJ2-3; D might be TRBD1 or TRBD2, each matching 5 bases. Trimming removed 8 bases from V and 6 bases from J, with 24 bases in between. CDR1 and CDR2 (germline): SNHLY, FYNNEI. This CDR3 comprises 16 residues. The CDR3 DNA sequence: TGTGCCAGCTTAGTCCGACTGGTACCATGGGGGGATACGCAGTATTTT. It codes for CASLVRLVPWGDTQYF.

The chain uses TRBV5-1 and TRBJ1-3, with 10 bases fitting TRBD1. V was clipped by 4 bases and J by 2 bases; unmatched bases: 9. The CDR3 contains 17 residues. Germline-derived CDR1 and CDR2 are SGHRS and YFSETQ. The CDR3 spells CASSASTGTGAGNTIYF. CDR3 bases: TGCGCCAGCAGCGCCTCGACCGGGACAGGGGCTGGAAACACCATATATTTT. The full variable domain, its missing parts supplied by reference TRBV5-1 and TRBJ1-3, is KAGVTQTPRYLIKTRGQQVTLSCSPISGHRSVSWYQQTPGQGLQFLFEYFSETQRNKGNFPGRFSGRQFSNSRSEMNVSTLELGDSALYLCASSASTGTGAGNTIYFGEGSWLTVV.

The V call is TRBV27, the J call TRBJ1-3; no reliable D call. The germline V gene has CDR1 MNHEY and CDR2 SMNVEV (reference sequence). The CDR3 runs 14 residues. V lost 8 bases to trimming and J lost 4 bases, with 15 bases between them. DNA of the CDR3: TGTGCCAGCTGGCCCGCGGGTTCCGGAAACACCATATATTTT. Translating gives CASWPAGSGNTIYF.

The rearrangement uses TRBV7-2 and TRBJ2-3; D call uncertain. The CDR3 extends over 14 amino acids. The V gene's germline CDR1 is SGHTA and CDR2 FQGNSA. V was shortened by 3 bases and J by 1 base, with 8 bases between the two germline ends. CDR3 sequence: CASSLSQGTDTQYF. CDR3 bases: TGTGCCAGCAGCTTGAGCCAAGGCACAGATACGCAGTATTTT.

The rearrangement uses TRBV27 and TRBJ2-5; D perhaps matches TRBD2 (6 bases). The CDR3 has 16 amino acids. The V and J ends lost 5 bases and 0 bases respectively, with 16 bases between them. In germline, CDR1 is MNHEY, CDR2 SMNVEV (reference sequence). CDR3 loop: CASSIGSRGNQETQYF. The CDR3 DNA reads as TGTGCCAGCAGTATCGGGTCGCGGGGCAACCAAGAGACCCAGTACTTC.